The 20 T cell receptor beta chains presented below share a single source sample, sequenced in a study of blood T cell repertoires in COVID-19. The repertoire was sequenced with immunoSEQ multiplex PCR; TCRdb's copy has only in-frame clones and lacks some. Altogether 150,000 to 200,000 clones are present, 65% to 90% being singletons, with the ten largest covering around 8.2%. Sequencing was done on a sample of peripheral blood. These receptors all stem from a man aged 60 to 75 with acute or convalescent COVID-19.

This clone was picked up one time. The gene calls are TRBV2 and TRBJ1-6; no reliable D call. This CDR3 spans 17 amino acids. V gave up 8 bases and J gave up 0 bases, with 17 bases separating them. CDR1 and CDR2 (germline): SNHLY, FYNNEI. CDR3 DNA sequence: TGTGCCAGCCGAGGATCCGCGGGGAGCTCCTATAATTCACCCCTCCACTTT. Translated, it gives CASRGSAGSSYNSPLHF.

The V call is TRBV5-1, the J call TRBJ1-1; D uncertain. The CDR3 has 15 amino acids. The germline V gene encodes CDR1 SGHRS and CDR2 YFSETQ. The V gene lost 2 bases and the J gene lost 3 bases, with 14 bases spanning the gap. The chain's CDR3 is CASSFGPLSDTEAFF. As DNA, the CDR3 is TGCGCCAGCAGCTTTGGCCCGCTTTCAGACACTGAAGCTTTCTTT.

The chain links TRBV18 to TRBJ2-4; TRBD1 matches at 12 bases. The CDR3 has 18 amino acids. Trimming at V came to 1 base and at J to 1 base, leaving 5 bases not matched to a gene. Germline V gene lookup returns CDR1 KGHSH and CDR2 LQKENI. The CDR3 DNA reads TGTGCCAGCTCACCACTTGGGACAGGGGGCAGTGCCAAAAACATTCAGTACTTC. This codes for CASSPLGTGGSAKNIQYF.

The chain uses TRBV9 and TRBJ2-3; no definite D call. V was shortened by 0 bases and J by 6 bases, with 11 bases between the two germline ends. CDR1 is SGDLS and CDR2 is YYNGEE in the germline V gene. The CDR3 has 14 residues. This chain's CDR3 is CASSVGSSADTQYF. The DNA of the CDR3 is TGTGCCAGCAGCGTAGGTTCTAGTGCGGATACGCAGTATTTT.

V usage is TRBV11-2 and J usage is TRBJ2-4, with TRBD2 as a possible D gene (6 bases). Germline lookup yields CDR1 SGHAT and CDR2 FQNNGV. Trimming removed 3 bases at V and 9 bases at J, with 9 bases between. The CDR3 is 12 residues long. The CDR3: CASSFRESIQYF. The CDR3 nucleotides are TGTGCCAGCAGCTTCCGGGAGAGCATTCAGTACTTC.

This chain links TRBV30 with TRBJ2-2; TRBD2 matches at 7 bases. In germline, CDR1 is GTSNPN, CDR2 SVGIG (reference sequence). The junction had 14 bases not matched to a gene; V was cut back by 2 bases and J by 5 bases. CDR3 size: 17 residues. As DNA, the CDR3 is TGTGCCTGGAGTTTAACGGACAAGCGGGATCCGACCGGGGAGCTGTTTTTT. Translating gives CAWSLTDKRDPTGELFF. Based on the CDR3 plus reference TRBV30 and TRBJ2-2, the full variable domain is SQTIHQWPATLVQPVGSPLSLECTVEGTSNPNLYWYRQAAGRGLQLLFYSVGIGQISSEVPQNLSASRPQDRQFILSSKKLLLSDSGFYLCAWSLTDKRDPTGELFFGEGSRLTVL.

The chain is built from TRBV5-6 and TRBJ1-6; 7 bases align to TRBD1. Per germline, CDR1 SGHDT and CDR2 YYEEEE. The CDR3 spans 15 residues. Germline trimming cut 4 bases from V and 10 bases from J; bases unmatched to any gene: 11. Written as DNA, the CDR3 is TGTGCCAGCAGCGAGACAGGGCGGTTGGGATCACCCCTCCACTTT. Translated: CASSETGRLGSPLHF.

The chain carries TRBV10-3 and TRBJ2-7, with a tentative D call TRBD2 (6 bases). The CDR3 is 13 amino acids. With 10 bases removed from V and 2 bases from J, the gap between germline ends came to 15 bases. Germline lookup yields CDR1 ENHRY and CDR2 SYGVKD. In nucleotides, the CDR3 is TGTGCCACCCGGGGGAACGGAGCCTACGAGCAGTACTTC. Amino acids: CATRGNGAYEQYF.

V usage is TRBV28 and J usage is TRBJ1-2, with 7 bases lining up with TRBD1. The germline V gene has CDR1 MDHEN and CDR2 SYDVKM. The CDR3 runs 13 residues. With 8 bases clipped from V and 5 bases from J, the junction kept 8 bases outside the gene matches. Here the CDR3 reads CASRHRQGYGYTF. CDR3 bases: TGTGCCAGCCGGCACCGACAGGGATATGGCTACACCTTC.

This rearrangement joins TRBV15 to TRBJ2-7; no clear D. Trimming left V 3 bases short and J 5 bases short, with 20 bases between. In germline, CDR1 is LNHNV, CDR2 YYDKDF (reference sequence). This CDR3 is 16 amino acids long. In DNA form, the CDR3 reads TGTGCCACCAGCAGGGCCCACTCCGCGGAGTCCGACGAGCAGTACTTC. As protein: CATSRAHSAESDEQYF.

The DNA for the CDR3 is TGTGCCAGTAGTATAATGGGGAGTGGCTCCAATGAGCAGTTCTTC. Translated: CASSIMGSGSNEQFF. The V and J genes are TRBV19 and TRBJ2-1, with D perhaps TRBD2 (5 bases). V was pared by 2 bases and J by 6 bases, with 14 bases between. The germline V gene has CDR1 LNHDA and CDR2 SQIVND (reference sequence). CDR3 length: 15 residues.

This clone is a singleton in its sample. The chain couples TRBV2 to TRBJ1-3, with TRBD1 as a possible D gene (6 bases). The CDR3 length is 14 residues. Deletions cut 7 bases from V and 3 bases from J, with 13 bases between. The V gene's germline CDR1 is SNHLY and CDR2 FYNNEI. As DNA, the CDR3 is TGTGCCAGCACCTTGGGCAGGGGTGGAAACACCATATATTTT. Translated, it gives CASTLGRGGNTIYF.

This clone was recorded only once. This rearrangement joins TRBV12-3 or TRBV12-4 to TRBJ2-1; D is uncertain. CDR3 length: 13 residues. Trimming left V 4 bases short and J 4 bases short, with 8 bases between. The CDR3 bases are TGTGCCAGCAGTTCGTTTCGGTACAATGAGCAGTTCTTC. It yields the protein CASSSFRYNEQFF.

V is TRBV18 and J is TRBJ1-2, with no clear D. This CDR3 has 13 amino acids. Germline V gene lookup returns CDR1 KGHSH and CDR2 LQKENI. Trimming cost V 5 bases and J 6 bases, with 13 bases left between them. CDR3 DNA sequence: TGTGCCAGCTCAGAACAGACAATCAATGGCTACACCTTC. It encodes CASSEQTINGYTF.

CDR3: CASSPAALDTQYF. The CDR3 DNA is TGTGCCAGCAGCCCTGCCGCACTTGATACGCAGTATTTT. This rearrangement joins TRBV7-3 to TRBJ2-3; no definite D call. Trimming took off 5 bases at V and 6 bases at J, with 12 bases between the two ends. Germline CDR1 reads SGHTA; CDR2 reads FQGTGA. The CDR3 totals 13 residues.

V gene TRBV18 combines with J gene TRBJ1-1; 8 nucleotides agree with TRBD1. Trimming removed 2 bases from V and 3 bases from J; junction bases left unmatched: 5. Germline assignment: CDR1 KGHSH and CDR2 LQKENI. The CDR3 has 15 amino acids. Written as DNA, the CDR3 is TGTGCCAGCTCACCAACTCCGACAGGGGACACTGAAGCTTTCTTT. Translating gives CASSPTPTGDTEAFF.

V and J are TRBV19 and TRBJ1-1; the match to TRBD1 covers 8 bases. With 3 bases clipped from V and 1 base from J, the junction kept 16 bases outside the gene matches. There are 19 residues in the CDR3. Germline lookup yields CDR1 LNHDA and CDR2 SQIVND (reference sequence). The CDR3 coding sequence is TGTGCCAGTAGTATTAGAGTCAGGGGGCCAGGCTTTCGGAACACTGAAGCTTTCTTT. Amino acids: CASSIRVRGPGFRNTEAFF.

The V gene is TRBV4-2, the J gene TRBJ1-1; TRBD1 is a possible D gene (6 bases). Germline loops: CDR1 LGHNA, CDR2 YNFKEQ. The CDR3 totals 16 residues. Trimming pared 1 base from V and 5 bases from J, leaving 17 bases between. CDR3 sequence (DNA): TGTGCCAGCAGCCAAGCCCCCGGGGGGGGCAAGACTGAAGCTTTCTTT. Its protein product is CASSQAPGGGKTEAFF.

The table lists this clone with a count of one. J is TRBJ2-7 and V is TRBV28; D is possibly TRBD1 (5 bases). V was cut by 5 bases and J by 2 bases, with 7 bases left in between. CDR1 MDHEN and CDR2 SYDVKM come from the germline V gene. This CDR3 comprises 12 residues. The CDR3 bases are TGTGCCAGCAGTATACAGGCCTACGAGCAGTACTTC. Translation gives CASSIQAYEQYF. The whole variable domain, filled in from reference TRBV28 and TRBJ2-7, reads DVKVTQSSRYLVKRTGEKVFLECVQDMDHENMFWYRQDPGLGLRLIYFSYDVKMKEKGDIPEGYSVSREKKERFSLILESASTNQTSMYLCASSIQAYEQYFGPGTRLTVT.

The CDR3 loop is CASSYVLAEKNIQYF. The CDR3 region has the DNA TGTGCCAGCAGTTACGTTCTAGCGGAGAAAAACATTCAGTACTTC. The rearrangement links TRBV6-6 to TRBJ2-4; the match to TRBD2 covers 7 bases. CDR3 length: 15 amino acids. Losses at the gene ends were 2 bases for V and 4 bases for J; bases not matched to a gene: 5. The germline V gene encodes CDR1 MNHNY and CDR2 SVGAGI (reference sequence).